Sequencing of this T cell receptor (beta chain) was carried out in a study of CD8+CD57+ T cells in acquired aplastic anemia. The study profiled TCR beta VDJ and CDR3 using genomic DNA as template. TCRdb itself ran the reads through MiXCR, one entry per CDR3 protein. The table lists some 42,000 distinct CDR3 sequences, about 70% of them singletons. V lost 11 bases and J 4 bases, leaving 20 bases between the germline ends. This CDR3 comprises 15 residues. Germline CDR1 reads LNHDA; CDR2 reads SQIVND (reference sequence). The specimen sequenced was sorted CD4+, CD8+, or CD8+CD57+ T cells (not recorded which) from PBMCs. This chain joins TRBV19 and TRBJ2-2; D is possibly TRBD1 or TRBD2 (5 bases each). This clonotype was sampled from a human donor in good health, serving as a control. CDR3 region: CASIGGISATGELFF. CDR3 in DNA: TGTGCCTCAATTGGGGGAATTTCAGCCACCGGGGAGCTGTTTTTT. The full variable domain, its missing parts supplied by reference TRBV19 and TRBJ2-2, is DGGITQSPKYLFRKEGQNVTLSCEQNLNHDAMYWYRQDPGQGLRLIYYSQIVNDFQKGDIAEGYSVSREKKESFPLTVTSAQKNPTAFYLCASIGGISATGELFFGEGSRLTVL.